These 31 T cell receptor beta chains were sequenced from one sample in a study of cytomegalovirus exposure and HLA in healthy donors. PCR employed 60 Vbeta and 13 Jbeta primers. The table came from immunoSEQ multiplex PCR; TCRdb's copy has only in-frame clones and leaves some out. Of roughly 180,000 clones listed, around 80% were seen once; the top ten hold around 1.2%. The source material was PBMCs. The receptors shown here come from a girl aged 2 to 10 in good health and CMV-seropositive.

The chain is built from TRBV6-5 and TRBJ1-5; D is unclear. Trimming shortened V by 8 bases and J by 2 bases, and 16 bases separated the two germline ends. This CDR3 is 15 amino acids long. Germline CDR1 is MNHEY and CDR2 is SVGAGI. For the CDR3, the DNA is TGTGCCAGCTTGCGGGGAACGGGCGGCAATCAGCCCCAGCATTTT. Its translation: CASLRGTGGNQPQHF.

The chain has TRBV20-1 and TRBJ2-7; no reliable D call. V lost 6 bases to trimming and J lost 3 bases, with 9 bases between them. Germline CDR1 and CDR2: DFQATT and SNEGSKA (reference sequence). This CDR3 spans 11 amino acids. The CDR3 DNA sequence: TGCAGTGCGTTCGACTTCTACGAGCAGTACTTC. Translating it yields CSAFDFYEQYF.

The chain recombines TRBV11-3 with TRBJ1-1, with 7 bases aligning to TRBD1. This CDR3 has 13 amino acids. Germline CDR1 reads SGHNT; CDR2 reads YENEEA. With 3 bases clipped from V and 10 bases from J, the junction kept 8 bases outside the gene matches. The CDR3 DNA reads TGTGCCAGCAGCTTGGATAAGGGGGCTAGAGCTTTCTTT. Its protein product is CASSLDKGARAFF.

The V gene is TRBV9, the J gene TRBJ2-1; tentatively, D is TRBD2 (5 bases). The CDR3 consists of 12 residues. V shed 3 bases and J shed 8 bases, with 9 bases lying between them. Germline-derived CDR1 and CDR2 are SGDLS and YYNGEE. This CDR3 reads CASSGTWDEQFF. CDR3 sequence (DNA): TGTGCCAGCAGCGGGACTTGGGATGAGCAGTTCTTC.

This sequence joins TRBV20-1 and TRBJ2-7, with D possibly matching TRBD1 (6 bases). The CDR3 covers 11 residues. Trimming removed 3 bases from V and 11 bases from J, with 14 bases in between. Germline lookup yields CDR1 DFQATT and CDR2 SNEGSKA (reference sequence). The CDR3 is CSASGQRKEYF. DNA for the CDR3: TGCAGTGCTAGTGGACAGCGCAAAGAGTACTTC.

The chain is built from TRBV28 and TRBJ2-3; tentatively, D is TRBD2 (6 bases). In germline, CDR1 is MDHEN, CDR2 SYDVKM. V lost 9 bases to trimming and J lost 2 bases, with 12 bases between them. CDR3 length: 13 residues. The CDR3 reads CASGKGLTDTQYF. For the CDR3, the DNA is TGTGCCAGTGGAAAGGGACTCACAGATACGCAGTATTTT.

J is TRBJ2-5 and V is TRBV2, with 7 bases lining up with TRBD2. This CDR3 is 17 amino acids long. V was pared by 3 bases and J by 5 bases, with 15 bases of the junction left unmatched. Germline V gene data show CDR1 as SNHLY and CDR2 as FYNNEI. The CDR3 region is CASSDRRGRGSKETQYF. CDR3 DNA: TGTGCCAGCAGTGATCGGAGAGGTCGCGGGAGTAAGGAGACCCAGTACTTC.

The rearrangement uses TRBV2 and TRBJ2-3, with 9 bases fitting TRBD1. Germline V lookup: CDR1 SNHLY, CDR2 FYNNEI. The CDR3 has 15 residues. Trimming at V came to 6 bases and at J to 4 bases, leaving 8 bases not matched to a gene. CDR3 region: CASSQSGQGADTQYF. CDR3 DNA: TGTGCCAGCAGCCAGTCGGGACAGGGCGCAGATACGCAGTATTTT.

This rearrangement joins TRBV10-3 to TRBJ2-1; 7 bases match TRBD2. Germline CDR1 reads ENHRY; CDR2 reads SYGVKD. This CDR3 contains 16 residues. V was clipped by 4 bases and J by 4 bases; unmatched bases: 10. The CDR3 coding sequence is TGTGCCATCAGTGGGCTAGCGGCGGAACGATACAATGAGCAGTTCTTC. Protein product: CAISGLAAERYNEQFF.

The chain joins TRBV5-1 to TRBJ1-4; TRBD1 matches at 10 bases. J gave up 3 bases and V 2 bases, and 4 bases lay outside the gene matches. The CDR3 has 16 residues. From germline, CDR1 is SGHRS and CDR2 YFSETQ. Here the CDR3 reads CASSFTGTGANEKLFF. The CDR3 region has the DNA TGCGCCAGCAGCTTCACCGGGACAGGGGCTAATGAAAAACTGTTTTTT.

This clone was recorded once. The CDR3, as DNA: TGTGCCAGAAGCTCTTCGACTAGCGGGGGGCTTGGGGCCAACGTCCTGACTTTC. Its translation is CARSSSTSGGLGANVLTF. The rearrangement uses TRBV5-3 and TRBJ2-6; 13 nucleotides match TRBD2. TRBV5-3 is classed as an ORF, of uncertain function. CDR3 size: 18 residues. V lost 3 bases, J lost 3 bases, and 6 bases stayed unmatched.

This rearrangement joins TRBV6-6 to TRBJ1-6; D is perhaps TRBD1 (5 bases). The germline V gene has CDR1 MNHNY and CDR2 SVGAGI (reference sequence). There are 14 residues in the CDR3. V was cut by 3 bases and J by 10 bases, with 13 bases left in between. The CDR3 coding sequence is TGTGCCAGCAGTTATCGGGGGGGAGGATCACCCCTCCACTTT. Protein: CASSYRGGGSPLHF.

The rearrangement uses TRBV18 and TRBJ1-2; D is perhaps TRBD1 (5 bases). Germline-derived CDR1 and CDR2 are KGHSH and LQKENI. This CDR3 region has 14 residues. V lost 0 bases, J lost 4 bases, and 9 bases lay in between. This chain's CDR3 is CASSPPAGPYGYTF. Written as DNA, the CDR3 is TGTGCCAGCTCACCACCGGCGGGACCCTATGGCTACACCTTC.

The V and J genes are TRBV28 and TRBJ2-4; 7 positions agree with TRBD1. CDR3 length: 21 amino acids. The V segment lost 4 bases and the J segment 0 bases; nucleotides outside the gene matches: 21. Germline CDR1 and CDR2: MDHEN and SYDVKM. The CDR3 bases are TGTGCCAGCAGTTCCCCCCTACCGGGACAGAAAAGTTATTTAGCCAAAAACATTCAGTACTTC. This translates into CASSSPLPGQKSYLAKNIQYF. The whole variable domain, remainder taken from reference TRBV28 and TRBJ2-4, is DVKVTQSSRYLVKRTGEKVFLECVQDMDHENMFWYRQDPGLGLRLIYFSYDVKMKEKGDIPEGYSVSREKKERFSLILESASTNQTSMYLCASSSPLPGQKSYLAKNIQYFGAGTRLSVL.

This sequence joins TRBV28 and TRBJ1-2; TRBD1 might be the D (6 bases). The V end was cut by 2 bases, the J end by 4 bases, with 17 bases between. Germline V gene sequence: CDR1 MDHEN, CDR2 SYDVKM. This CDR3 comprises 16 residues. CDR3 coding DNA: TGTGCCAGCAGTTTACCTGCCTCCGGGACACGCTATGGCTACACCTTC. It translates to CASSLPASGTRYGYTF.

The chain has TRBV25-1 and TRBJ2-1, with D possibly TRBD2 on 6 matching bases. Per germline, CDR1 MGHDK and CDR2 SYGVNS. The CDR3 has 15 residues. The V end lost 2 bases, the J end lost 6 bases, and 14 bases lay between the germline ends. CDR3 in DNA: TGTGCCAGCAGTGAAGGCAGGAGGGTGAGCAATGAGCAGTTCTTC. This translates into CASSEGRRVSNEQFF.

This clone has only a few counts. This sequence joins TRBV6-1 and TRBJ1-2; maybe TRBD1 (6 bases). The CDR3 has 15 amino acids. V gave up 4 bases and J gave up 3 bases, with 15 bases separating them. Germline V CDR1 and CDR2: MNHNS, SASEGT. The CDR3 region is CASSAHRVRDYGYTF. The DNA of the CDR3 is TGTGCCAGCAGTGCTCACAGGGTGAGGGACTATGGCTACACCTTC.

This clone appeared once. This chain joins TRBV28 and TRBJ1-1; the match to TRBD1 covers 8 bases. V was clipped by 7 bases and J by 3 bases; unmatched bases: 10. CDR3 length: 15 amino acids. From germline, CDR1 is MDHEN and CDR2 SYDVKM. The CDR3 DNA is TGTGCCAGCACCAAGATCCACAGGGGGGACACTGAAGCTTTCTTT. It codes for CASTKIHRGDTEAFF.

The chain recombines TRBV27 with TRBJ1-4, with D possibly TRBD1 on 6 matching bases. The V end was cut by 4 bases, the J end by 6 bases, with 18 bases between. The CDR3 is 16 residues long. CDR1 is MNHEY and CDR2 is SMNVEV in the germline V gene (reference sequence). DNA for the CDR3: TGTGCCAGCAGTTCCTACTCCCAGGGGAATTATGAAAAACTGTTTTTT. It codes for CASSSYSQGNYEKLFF.

This rearrangement joins TRBV15 to TRBJ1-3, with D possibly matching TRBD1 (5 bases). The CDR3 covers 16 residues. The ends were cut back, 0 bases at V and 8 bases at J, with 17 bases in the middle. Germline lookup yields CDR1 LNHNV and CDR2 YYDKDF (reference sequence). CDR3 nucleotide sequence: TGTGCCACCAGCAGAGATGGGACTTTCAGAGGAGACACCATATATTTT. Amino acids: CATSRDGTFRGDTIYF.

This sequence joins TRBV19 and TRBJ1-5, with D perhaps TRBD1 (6 bases). Trimming cost V 5 bases and J 6 bases, with 14 bases left between them. The CDR3 runs 14 residues. Germline lookup yields CDR1 LNHDA and CDR2 SQIVND (reference sequence). The CDR3 sequence: CASSLGGPAQPQHF. CDR3 coding DNA: TGTGCCAGTAGTTTGGGGGGGCCAGCTCAGCCCCAGCATTTT.

V gene TRBV6-1 combines with J gene TRBJ1-3; no firm D call. CDR1 is MNHNS, CDR2 SASEGT, per germline. This CDR3 comprises 14 residues. Deletions cut 6 bases from V and 0 bases from J, with 9 bases between. The CDR3 coding sequence is TGTGCCAGCAGCGCGGGTGTCTCTGGAAACACCATATATTTT. Amino acid sequence: CASSAGVSGNTIYF.

This clone showed up just once. The J gene is TRBJ1-2, the V gene TRBV30; no definite D call. The V and J ends lost 0 bases and 5 bases respectively, with 13 bases between them. The CDR3 is 14 amino acids. The germline V gene encodes CDR1 GTSNPN and CDR2 SVGIG (reference sequence). As DNA, the CDR3 is TGTGCCTGGAGTGTACGGAGGGATGCTTATGGCTACACCTTC. It translates to CAWSVRRDAYGYTF.

The rearrangement links TRBV2 to TRBJ2-6; possibly TRBD2 for D (5 bases). Germline CDR1 reads SNHLY; CDR2 reads FYNNEI. The CDR3 is 13 amino acids. V lost 6 bases, J lost 2 bases, and 5 bases lay in between. CDR3 DNA sequence: TGTGCCAGCAGCGGGACTGGGGCCAACGTCCTGACTTTC. It translates to CASSGTGANVLTF.

The V and J genes are TRBV6-1 and TRBJ2-3; D gene uncertain. Germline CDR1 and CDR2: MNHNS and SASEGT. Trimming stripped 6 bases from V and 0 bases from J, with 7 bases between. This CDR3 spans 13 amino acids. CDR3 DNA sequence: TGTGCCAGCAGGCTAGACAGCACAGATACGCAGTATTTT. Residues: CASRLDSTDTQYF.

In this sample, this clone turned up once. This chain connects TRBV28 to TRBJ2-7, with D perhaps matching TRBD2 (6 bases). V lost 7 bases to trimming and J lost 6 bases, with 19 bases between them. The CDR3 is 14 residues long. Germline CDR1 MDHEN, CDR2 SYDVKM. CDR3 loop: CASTLEVFGGEQYF. DNA of the CDR3: TGTGCCAGCACCCTGGAGGTGTTCGGGGGCGAGCAGTACTTC. The full variable domain, completed using reference TRBV28 and TRBJ2-7, is DVKVTQSSRYLVKRTGEKVFLECVQDMDHENMFWYRQDPGLGLRLIYFSYDVKMKEKGDIPEGYSVSREKKERFSLILESASTNQTSMYLCASTLEVFGGEQYFGPGTRLTVT.

The chain carries TRBV5-1 and TRBJ2-3; 8 bases line up with TRBD2. V lost 3 bases, J lost 2 bases, and 14 bases stayed unmatched. The CDR3 is 18 residues long. Germline assignment: CDR1 SGHRS and CDR2 YFSETQ. As DNA, the CDR3 is TGCGCCAGCAGCTCTTATCCCGGGACTAGATTATCCACAGATACGCAGTATTTT. Translating it yields CASSSYPGTRLSTDTQYF.

The chain employs TRBV9 and TRBJ2-2; no clear D. CDR1 and CDR2 from the germline V gene are SGDLS and YYNGEE. V was pared by 0 bases and J by 0 bases, with 9 bases between. This CDR3 has 16 amino acids. The CDR3 DNA sequence: TGTGCCAGCAGCGTAGTTGGCCAGACGAACACCGGGGAGCTGTTTTTT. Translated, it gives CASSVVGQTNTGELFF.

This sequence joins TRBV11-3 and TRBJ2-7; D might be TRBD2 (6 bases). This CDR3 has 14 amino acids. V was cut by 3 bases and J by 6 bases, with 15 bases left in between. Germline CDR1 reads SGHNT; CDR2 reads YENEEA. The CDR3 reads CASSLGPSGVEQYF. The CDR3 nucleotides read TGTGCCAGCAGCTTGGGGCCCTCGGGGGTCGAGCAGTACTTC.

The genes are TRBV12-5 and TRBJ1-1, with 7 nucleotides matching TRBD1. V trimming: 9 bases; J trimming: 8 bases; junction bases outside the gene matches: 12. The CDR3 is 13 residues long. Germline values: CDR1 LGHNT, CDR2 FRNRAP. The CDR3 nucleotides are TGTGCTAGCTCTCCGGGACAGCTCCGGGAAGCTTTCTTT. Encoded protein: CASSPGQLREAFF.

The rearrangement uses TRBV9 and TRBJ2-2, with unresolved D. CDR3 length: 16 residues. V was trimmed by 0 bases and J by 9 bases, leaving 18 bases between them. Looked up from germline, CDR1 is SGDLS and CDR2 is YYNGEE. Here the CDR3 reads CASSVAGSPVPRELFF. In DNA form, the CDR3 reads TGTGCCAGCAGCGTAGCTGGCTCCCCTGTCCCCCGGGAGCTGTTTTTT.